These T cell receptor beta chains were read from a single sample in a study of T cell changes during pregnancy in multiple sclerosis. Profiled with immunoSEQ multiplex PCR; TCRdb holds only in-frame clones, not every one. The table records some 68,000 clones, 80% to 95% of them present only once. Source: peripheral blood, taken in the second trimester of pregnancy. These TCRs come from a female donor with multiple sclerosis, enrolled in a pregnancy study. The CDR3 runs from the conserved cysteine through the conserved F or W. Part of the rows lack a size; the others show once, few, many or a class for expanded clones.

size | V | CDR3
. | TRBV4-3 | CASSQDLDRTYEQYF
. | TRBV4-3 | CASSLTVDTEAFF
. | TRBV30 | CAWSVLAGNTDTQYF
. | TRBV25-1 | CASSKLGLWEKLFF
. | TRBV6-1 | CASSGGLAGAPGTQYF
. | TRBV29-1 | CSVLTGGDGVAFF
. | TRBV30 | CAWSVGGYRPGELFF
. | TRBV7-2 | CASSPGLAGGRAQYF
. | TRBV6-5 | CASSSGTSNTGELFF
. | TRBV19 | CASRLRDSPSDTQYF
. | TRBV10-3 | CAISEGDFYGYTF
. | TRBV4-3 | CASSERGGRDEQFF
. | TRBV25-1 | CASKQGPEAFF
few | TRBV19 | CASSIASSGVMSYGYTF
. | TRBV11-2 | CASSLVQGDTEAFF
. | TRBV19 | CASSRTRETNTEAFF
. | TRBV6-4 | CASSEPKSRGEGTEAFF
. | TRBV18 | CASSTGQGAGNTIYF
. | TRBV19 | CATEGLAGLGGTQYF
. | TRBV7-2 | CASSSSPGTGGGYTF
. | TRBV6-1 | CASSGSDRRSDYSNQPQHF
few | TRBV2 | CASSWTLPYEQYF
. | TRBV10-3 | CAISSTGTANYGYTF
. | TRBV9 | CASSPTGEAVYEQYF
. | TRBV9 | CASSANPGGTEAFF
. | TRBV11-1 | CASSRGAGGPETQYF
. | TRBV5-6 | CASRETTSGGAYEQYF
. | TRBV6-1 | CASSESLWGDNTEAFF
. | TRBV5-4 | CASSFGTPTGGEQYF
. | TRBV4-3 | CASSQDLFRGTDTQYF
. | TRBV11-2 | CASSDRDRQQYF
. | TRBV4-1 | CASSPQDRSMNTEAFF
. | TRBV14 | CASSWTGSNNEQFF
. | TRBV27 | CASSFRRGTNEKLFF
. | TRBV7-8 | CASSSSTGYGYTF
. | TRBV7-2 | CASSPGDYNSPLHF
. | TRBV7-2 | CASSFYSYPNTEAFF
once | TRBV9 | CASSAGSFYEQYF
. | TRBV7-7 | CASSPGGGGSYEQYF
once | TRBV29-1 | CSVEGGGRVRGQDEQFF
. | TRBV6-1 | CASIFLAGGNQPQHF
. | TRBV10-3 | CAISGNDRVPEAFF
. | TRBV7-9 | CASHRTGELFF
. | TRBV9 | CASSVGKMADSSYEQYF
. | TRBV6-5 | CASSDLGGLAFF
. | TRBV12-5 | CASGLDLDSFYGYTF
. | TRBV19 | CASSETSGGWSSHEAFF
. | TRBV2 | CASNRAGVANTGELFF
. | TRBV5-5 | CASSYRAARTNTEAFF
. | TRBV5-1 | CASNLDVPDRGGEAFF
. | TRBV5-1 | CASTSGGALETQYF
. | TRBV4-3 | CASSLKRGAGGSLSYEQYF
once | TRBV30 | CAWSKPGQGLEKLFF
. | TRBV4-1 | CASSQDVGTGSLRLGYTF
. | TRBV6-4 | CASSDQKGTSLSNEKLFF
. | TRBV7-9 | CASSFIGGRNTEAFF
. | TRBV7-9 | CASSLGFGGQKSLYTEAFF
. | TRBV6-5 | CASSYGATRGTYEQYF